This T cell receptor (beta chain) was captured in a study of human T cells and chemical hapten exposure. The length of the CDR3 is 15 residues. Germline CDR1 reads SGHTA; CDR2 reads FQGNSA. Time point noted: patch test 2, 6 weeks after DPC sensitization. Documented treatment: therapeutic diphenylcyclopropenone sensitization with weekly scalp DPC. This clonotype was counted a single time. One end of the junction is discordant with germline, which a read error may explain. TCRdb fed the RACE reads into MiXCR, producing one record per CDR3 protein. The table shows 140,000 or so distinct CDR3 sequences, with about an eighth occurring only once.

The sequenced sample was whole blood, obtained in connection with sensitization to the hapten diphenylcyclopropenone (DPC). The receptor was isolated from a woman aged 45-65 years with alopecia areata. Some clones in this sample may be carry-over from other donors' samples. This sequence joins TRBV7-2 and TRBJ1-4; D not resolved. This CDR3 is CASSPRKVNNERLFF. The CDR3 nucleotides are TGTGCCAGCAGCCCTAGAAAGGTTAACAATGAAAGACTGTTTTTT.